Following are 12 T cell receptor beta chains from one sample sequenced in a study of cytomegalovirus exposure and HLA in healthy donors. The study ran its PCR with 60 Vbeta and 13 Jbeta primers. The repertoire was sequenced with immunoSEQ multiplex PCR; TCRdb's copy has only in-frame clones and lacks some. The sample has roughly 120,000 clones, 75% to 85% seen once. Sequencing input: PBMCs. Receptors were obtained from a male donor in good health and CMV-seronegative.

The rearrangement joins TRBV30 to TRBJ1-6; 7 bases align to TRBD1. CDR3 length: 12 amino acids. Germline V gene lookup returns CDR1 GTSNPN and CDR2 SVGIG (reference sequence). V lost 4 bases and J lost 9; bases outside the gene matches: 3. The CDR3 loop reads CAWTTGRSPLHF. The DNA of the CDR3 is TGTGCCTGGACGACAGGGCGTTCACCCCTCCACTTT.

J is TRBJ2-2 and V is TRBV5-5; D perhaps matches TRBD1 (5 bases). The V gene lost 0 bases and the J gene lost 0 bases, with 6 bases spanning the gap. The length of the CDR3 is 15 residues. Germline CDR1 and CDR2: SGHKS and YYEKEE (reference sequence). The CDR3 DNA follows: TGTGCCAGCAGCTTGGGACAGTCGAACACCGGGGAGCTGTTTTTT. As protein: CASSLGQSNTGELFF.

In its sample, this clone was seen once. The chain carries TRBV14 and TRBJ1-1, with D perhaps TRBD1 (5 bases). This CDR3 has 15 amino acids. Germline V CDR1 and CDR2: SGHDN, FVKESK. Trimming removed 1 base at V and 2 bases at J, with 11 bases between. The CDR3 loop reads CASSQGWTTNTEAFF. The DNA for the CDR3 is TGTGCCAGCAGCCAAGGATGGACAACTAACACTGAAGCTTTCTTT.

The chain couples TRBV6-5 to TRBJ1-2; 9 positions match TRBD1. The CDR3 has 13 residues. The V segment lost 2 bases and the J segment 11 bases; nucleotides outside the gene matches: 6. Germline V gene lookup returns CDR1 MNHEY and CDR2 SVGAGI. CDR3 region: CASSYGQGTRYTF. CDR3 DNA sequence: TGTGCCAGCAGTTACGGACAGGGGACCCGATACACCTTC.

V usage is TRBV7-2 and J usage is TRBJ2-2; possible D gene TRBD1, 6 bases. The length of the CDR3 is 15 residues. CDR1 and CDR2 from the germline V gene are SGHTA and FQGNSA. V lost 5 bases to trimming and J lost 1 base, with 11 bases between them. The CDR3 bases are TGTGCCAGCAGCCCAGAAGGGGGGAACACCGGGGAGCTGTTTTTT. It yields the protein CASSPEGGNTGELFF.

V gene TRBV30 combines with J gene TRBJ1-1, with D perhaps TRBD1 (6 bases). CDR1 is GTSNPN and CDR2 is SVGIG in the germline V gene (reference sequence). Trimming took 3 bases from V and 4 from J, leaving 12 bases between them. The CDR3 has 13 residues. The CDR3 protein is CAWRYRESTEAFF. The CDR3 DNA sequence: TGTGCCTGGAGATACAGGGAAAGCACTGAAGCTTTCTTT.

This rearrangement joins TRBV5-1 to TRBJ1-2, with D maybe TRBD1 (5 bases). The CDR3 has 14 residues. V was cut by 1 base and J by 4 bases, with 11 bases left in between. The germline V gene encodes CDR1 SGHRS and CDR2 YFSETQ. The CDR3 spells CASSLSRQGYGYTF. As DNA, the CDR3 is TGCGCCAGCAGCTTGAGCCGGCAGGGCTATGGCTACACCTTC.

V usage is TRBV27 and J usage is TRBJ2-7; D might be TRBD1 (6 bases). CDR3 length: 13 residues. Looked up from germline, CDR1 is MNHEY and CDR2 is SMNVEV (reference sequence). Trimming shortened V by 3 bases and J by 4 bases, and 10 bases separated the two germline ends. CDR3: CASSFGTSYEQYF. The CDR3 bases are TGTGCCAGCAGTTTTGGGACATCTTACGAGCAGTACTTC.

The chain uses TRBV14 and TRBJ2-6; D is possibly TRBD1 (6 bases). The V end lost 6 bases, the J end lost 0 bases, and 9 bases lay between the germline ends. This CDR3 contains 15 residues. Germline V CDR1 and CDR2: SGHDN, FVKESK. This CDR3 reads CASSRQASGANVLTF. The CDR3 DNA sequence: TGTGCCAGCAGTAGACAGGCCTCTGGGGCCAACGTCCTGACTTTC.

The V and J genes are TRBV11-2 and TRBJ1-2, with 8 nucleotides matching TRBD1. Germline CDR1 reads SGHAT; CDR2 reads FQNNGV. V shed 5 bases, J shed 0 bases, and the junction held 11 bases outside the gene matches. The CDR3 runs to 17 residues. The CDR3 DNA sequence: TGTGCCAGCAGCACCTACCGGGACAGGCTATCTAACTATGGCTACACCTTC. This gives the protein CASSTYRDRLSNYGYTF.

The chain couples TRBV5-4 to TRBJ1-1, with D perhaps matching TRBD1 (5 bases). V gave up 2 bases and J gave up 1 base, with 9 bases separating them. Germline loops: CDR1 SGHNT, CDR2 YYREEE (reference sequence). This CDR3 has 14 amino acids. The CDR3 loop reads CASSFDRPNTEAFF. As DNA, the CDR3 is TGTGCCAGCAGCTTCGACAGACCGAACACTGAAGCTTTCTTT.

Comments on this clone: The junction departs from germline at one end; a sequencing error may be responsible. The DNA for the CDR3 is TGTGCCAGTAGTACGGCAAACTCTGGGGCCAACGGCCTGACTTTC. This gives the protein CASSTANSGANGLTF. V is TRBV19 and J is TRBJ2-6; a possible D gene is TRBD1 (5 bases). The CDR3 has 15 amino acids. Germline-derived CDR1 and CDR2 are LNHDA and SQIVND (reference sequence).